One and the same sample provided the 10 T cell receptor beta chains below, sequenced in a study of T cells after yellow fever vaccination (dated by TCRdb to between 2019 and 2020). The protocol used for the library was 5' RACE. Sequencing took place on an Illumina HiSeq 2500. The public sequencing data were trimmed at Q25 with fastp and processed into clonotypes with MiXCR by TCRdb, which kept only in-frame beta chains. Every entry covers one CDR3 protein and lists the most common genes and DNA from its rows. The sample has approximately 550,000 distinct CDR3 sequences on record, 15% to 20% of them singletons. Of the sample, 13% to 15% is held by the ten largest clones. The treatment or condition tag for this specimen amounts to: live attenuated yellow fever vaccine strain. Here the sequenced sample was PBMCs, taken 15 days after the yellow fever booster vaccination. Receptors were obtained from a young man who received the YFV17D yellow fever vaccine.

This clonotype turned up a few times. The V call is TRBV6-5, the J call TRBJ2-5; 8 nucleotides line up with TRBD2. From germline, CDR1 is MNHEY and CDR2 SVGAGI. The CDR3 consists of 12 residues. Trimming cost V 9 bases and J 5 bases; bases outside gene matches: 5. In nucleotides, the CDR3 is TGTGCCAGTCAGACGGGAGGGGAGACCCAGTACTTC. As protein: CASQTGGETQYF.

This clonotype was seen only a few times. The chain combines TRBV15 with TRBJ2-7; D perhaps matches TRBD1 (6 bases). With 1 base removed from V and 3 bases from J, the gap between germline ends came to 13 bases. CDR3 length: 15 amino acids. Germline lookup yields CDR1 LNHNV and CDR2 YYDKDF (reference sequence). CDR3 DNA: TGTGCCACCAGCAGAGGATCAACAGGGAGCTACGAGCAGTACTTC. Amino acid sequence: CATSRGSTGSYEQYF. Based on the CDR3 plus reference TRBV15 and TRBJ2-7, the full variable domain is DAMVIQNPRYQVTQFGKPVTLSCSQTLNHNVMYWYQQKSSQAPKLLFHYYDKDFNNEADTPDNFQSRRPNTSFCFLDIRSPGLGDTAMYLCATSRGSTGSYEQYFGPGTRLTVT.

This clonotype occurred a few times. V usage is TRBV5-1 and J usage is TRBJ1-1, with unresolved D. This CDR3 is built from 15 residues. Trimming removed 5 bases from V and 0 bases from J, with 14 bases in between. The germline CDR1 and CDR2 sequences are SGHRS and YFSETQ. CDR3 residues: CASSSRPDLNTEAFF. CDR3 bases: TGCGCCAGCAGTTCGCGTCCGGATTTGAACACTGAAGCTTTCTTT.

This clonotype was detected only a few times. The V and J genes are TRBV14 and TRBJ2-7, with 7 bases matching TRBD1. J lost 6 bases, V lost 4 bases, and 6 bases had no gene match. CDR3 length: 13 residues. Germline V gene data show CDR1 as SGHDN and CDR2 as FVKESK. Here the CDR3 reads CASSPLTGTEQYF. The DNA of the CDR3 is TGTGCCAGCAGCCCATTGACAGGGACCGAGCAGTACTTC.

Only a few counts were recorded for this clonotype. This chain joins TRBV19 and TRBJ2-1; D is possibly TRBD1 or TRBD2 (5 bases each). The CDR3 runs to 11 residues. Looked up from germline, CDR1 is LNHDA and CDR2 is SQIVND (reference sequence). The V end lost 7 bases, the J end lost 9 bases, and 10 bases lay between the germline ends. In DNA, the CDR3 is TGTGCCAGTATGCGTGGGGGTGAGCAGTTCTTC. This codes for CASMRGGEQFF.

This clonotype has just a few counts. This chain joins TRBV5-1 and TRBJ2-6, with D possibly TRBD1 on 6 matching bases. V gave up 4 bases and J gave up 0 bases, with 8 bases separating them. Germline V gene data show CDR1 as SGHRS and CDR2 as YFSETQ. The CDR3 is made up of 15 amino acids. The CDR3 spells CASSQQGSGANVLTF. In DNA, the CDR3 is TGCGCCAGCAGCCAACAGGGCTCTGGGGCCAACGTCCTGACTTTC.

The V and J genes are TRBV18 and TRBJ2-3; 7 bases match TRBD1. Germline CDR1 KGHSH, CDR2 LQKENI. Trimming removed 6 bases from V and 9 bases from J; junction bases left unmatched: 6. The CDR3 totals 12 residues. In DNA form, the CDR3 reads TGTGCCAGCTCTACTACAGGGGTCACGCAGTATTTT. It encodes CASSTTGVTQYF.

The chain links TRBV7-7 to TRBJ2-1; 13 bases fit TRBD2. The CDR3 length is 15 residues. CDR1 is SSHAT and CDR2 is FNYEAQ in the germline V gene (reference sequence). V shed 4 bases and J 9 bases; nucleotides not matched to a gene: 6. The CDR3 is CASSYGLAGEVEQFF. The CDR3 coding sequence is TGTGCCAGCAGCTACGGACTAGCGGGAGAAGTTGAGCAGTTCTTC.

This chain connects TRBV4-3 to TRBJ2-7; D remains ambiguous. The CDR3 consists of 15 residues. Germline V gene sequence: CDR1 LGHNA, CDR2 YSLEER. V was clipped by 1 base and J by 1 base, with 11 bases between them. This CDR3 is CASSQGSDQSYEQYF. The CDR3 DNA follows: TGCGCCAGCAGCCAAGGCTCGGACCAGTCCTACGAGCAGTACTTC.

The rearrangement links TRBV5-1 to TRBJ2-7; 8 positions agree with TRBD2. The CDR3 is made up of 15 amino acids. Germline V gives CDR1 SGHRS, CDR2 YFSETQ. J was trimmed by 4 bases and V by 1 base; bases with no gene match: 7. The CDR3 here is CASSLSSGSGYEQYF. CDR3 nucleotide sequence: TGCGCCAGCAGCTTGTCCAGCGGGAGTGGGTACGAGCAGTACTTC. The full variable domain, completed using reference TRBV5-1 and TRBJ2-7, is KAGVTQTPRYLIKTRGQQVTLSCSPISGHRSVSWYQQTPGQGLQFLFEYFSETQRNKGNFPGRFSGRQFSNSRSEMNVSTLELGDSALYLCASSLSSGSGYEQYFGPGTRLTVT.